The 18 T cell receptor beta chains listed next were all sequenced from one sample in a study of blood T cell repertoires in COVID-19 (dated by TCRdb to 2019 to 2021). Receptor amplification or capture employed the immunoSEQ multiplex PCR assay. TCRdb limited this immuneACCESS table to in-frame rearrangements with V and J called. A share of clones is missing; checked studies link under half to unresolved V genes, and the rest is unexplained. The sample yields some 250,000 clones; about four fifths were counted once. 6.5% to 8.5% of the sample is held by the ten biggest clonotypes. The specimen was peripheral blood. The source is a woman of 80 years or more with COVID-19, enrolled during active disease.

The J gene is TRBJ1-2, the V gene TRBV19; TRBD1 matches at 9 bases. V lost 4 bases to trimming and J lost 4 bases; unmatched junction nucleotides: 7. In germline, CDR1 is LNHDA, CDR2 SQIVND (reference sequence). This CDR3 has 15 residues. The DNA of the CDR3 is TGTGCCAGTAGTAGGGGAACAGGGGGCGCCTATGGCTACACCTTC. It is translated as CASSRGTGGAYGYTF.

The chain uses TRBV11-1 and TRBJ2-7; maybe TRBD1 (5 bases). The V end was cut by 1 base, the J end by 6 bases, with 13 bases between. CDR3 length: 14 amino acids. CDR1 SGHAT and CDR2 FQDESV come from the germline V gene (reference sequence). DNA for the CDR3: TGTGCCAGCAGCTTAGGCCAGGGTTTGGTCGAGCAGTACTTC. Amino acids: CASSLGQGLVEQYF.

The sample holds a few counts of this clone. The V gene is TRBV3-1 (or the pseudogene TRBV3-2), the J gene TRBJ2-3; D remains unclear. Germline V lookup: CDR1 LGHDT, CDR2 YNNKEL (reference sequence). The CDR3 length is 15 residues. V was pared by 0 bases and J by 0 bases, with 7 bases between. The CDR3 protein is CASSQELTSTDTQYF. CDR3 nucleotide sequence: TGTGCCAGCAGCCAAGAACTTACTAGCACAGATACGCAGTATTTT.

In regard to this clone: This CDR3 is also generated by other DNA sequences in the sample. The chain is built from TRBV5-1 and TRBJ2-5; TRBD2 might be the D (6 bases). Trimming cost V 1 base and J 1 base, with 8 bases left between them. Germline lookup yields CDR1 SGHRS and CDR2 YFSETQ. This CDR3 is built from 14 residues. The DNA of the CDR3 is TGCGCCAGCAGCTTGTCCGGGGGCCAAGAGACCCAGTACTTC. It translates to CASSLSGGQETQYF.

This clone was seen only a few times. The genes are TRBV28 and TRBJ1-1, with D unresolved. Germline-derived CDR1 and CDR2 are MDHEN and SYDVKM. The V end was cut by 1 base, the J end by 1 base, with 7 bases between. The CDR3 covers 14 residues. The CDR3 sequence is CASSLLQENTEAFF. In DNA form, the CDR3 reads TGTGCCAGCAGTTTATTGCAGGAGAACACTGAAGCTTTCTTT.

The chain uses TRBV3-1 (or the pseudogene TRBV3-2) and TRBJ1-1; no clear D gene. The CDR3 has 13 residues. Germline V gives CDR1 LGHDT, CDR2 YNNKEL (reference sequence). The V end lost 5 bases, the J end lost 4 bases, and 11 bases lay between the germline ends. Written as DNA, the CDR3 is TGTGCCAGCAGCGTACGGGGTGGCACTGAAGCTTTCTTT. Protein sequence: CASSVRGGTEAFF.

In the case of this clone: The conserved phenylalanine or tryptophan is not found at the CDR3 terminus, so this likely reflects a read error. The limits of the CDR3 on the DNA are not certain, so only TCRdb's listed CDR3 is given. V is TRBV6-1 and J is TRBJ1-5; the table's D gene call, TRBD1, was not cross checked with the DNA. Germline V lookup: CDR1 MNHNS, CDR2 SASEGT. The CDR3 numbers 13 amino acids, ends counted. The CDR3 region is CASSEGLRDSTLL.

The gene calls are TRBV3-1 (or the pseudogene TRBV3-2) and TRBJ1-5; D call uncertain. The CDR3 sequence is 12 residues long. Germline V gives CDR1 LGHDT, CDR2 YNNKEL (reference sequence). The ends were cut back, 2 bases at V and 3 bases at J, with 2 bases in the middle. CDR3 sequence (DNA): TGTGCCAGCAGCCAACTCAATCAGCCCCAGCATTTT. This codes for CASSQLNQPQHF.

As to this clone: Other DNA sequences of this sample code for an identical CDR3. The chain joins TRBV7-2 to TRBJ1-3; D gene unclear. Germline V lookup: CDR1 SGHTA, CDR2 FQGNSA. Trimming stripped 1 base from V and 1 base from J, with 5 bases between. The CDR3 runs 14 residues. The CDR3 DNA reads TGTGCCAGCAGCTTAGGGCCTTCTGGAAACACCATATATTTT. Translated: CASSLGPSGNTIYF.

The genes are TRBV11-2 and TRBJ2-6; D unresolved. Germline values: CDR1 SGHAT, CDR2 FQNNGV. Trimming removed 1 base at V and 0 bases at J, with 4 bases between. The CDR3 is 15 amino acids. CDR3 nucleotides: TGTGCCAGCAGCTTAGGAGTCTCTGGGGCCAACGTCCTGACTTTC. Protein: CASSLGVSGANVLTF.

This rearrangement joins TRBV27 to TRBJ2-1; TRBD2 aligns across 10 bases. CDR3 size: 19 residues. The V gene's germline CDR1 is MNHEY and CDR2 SMNVEV (reference sequence). With V trimmed by 1 base and J by 5 bases, 14 bases remained unmatched. CDR3 sequence (DNA): TGTGCCAGCAGTTTATATTTGGGGACTAGCGTTAAAAGACACAATGAGCAGTTCTTC. This translates into CASSLYLGTSVKRHNEQFF.

V and J are TRBV19 and TRBJ1-6, with 7 bases matching TRBD1. Per the germline V gene, CDR1 is LNHDA and CDR2 is SQIVND (reference sequence). After removal of 2 bases from V and 7 bases from J, the junction contained 5 bases not matched to a gene. The CDR3 has 15 amino acids. The CDR3 protein is CASSISGQQNSPLHF. The CDR3 DNA reads as TGTGCCAGTAGTATATCGGGACAGCAAAATTCACCCCTCCACTTT.

This chain joins TRBV3-1 (or the pseudogene TRBV3-2) and TRBJ2-7; a possible D gene is TRBD2 (5 bases). Trimming took off 3 bases at V and 7 bases at J, with 13 bases between the two ends. Germline V gene sequence: CDR1 LGHDT, CDR2 YNNKEL (reference sequence). CDR3 length equals 13 residues. The CDR3 region has the DNA TGTGCCAGCAGCCACGTGGACTCGCCGGAGCAGTACTTC. Its protein product is CASSHVDSPEQYF.

This chain links TRBV24-1 with TRBJ1-3, with a weak D call TRBD1 (5 bases). Deletions cut 3 bases from V and 2 bases from J, with 16 bases between. The CDR3 has 17 amino acids. Germline assignment: CDR1 KGHDR and CDR2 SFDVKD. Here the CDR3 DNA reads TGTGCCACCAGTGATATGGCAGGGAAGTTAACTGGAAACACCATATATTTT. This sequence encodes CATSDMAGKLTGNTIYF.

V usage is TRBV2 and J usage is TRBJ1-5, with a possible D match to TRBD1 (6 bases). The V and J ends lost 0 bases and 3 bases respectively, with 15 bases between them. Looked up from germline, CDR1 is SNHLY and CDR2 is FYNNEI. This CDR3 is built from 17 residues. CDR3 DNA sequence: TGTGCCAGCAGTGAAGCGCTTCCGGACAGAAACAATCAGCCCCAGCATTTT. It translates to CASSEALPDRNNQPQHF.

The V call is TRBV7-2, the J call TRBJ1-1; D is unresolved. This CDR3 comprises 14 residues. The V and J ends lost 4 bases and 1 base respectively, with 10 bases between them. Germline lookup yields CDR1 SGHTA and CDR2 FQGNSA. The CDR3 region is CASSSGSRNTEAFF. In DNA form, the CDR3 reads TGTGCCAGCAGCTCCGGTTCGAGGAACACTGAAGCTTTCTTT. Complete variable domain (other parts from reference TRBV7-2 and TRBJ1-1): GAGVSQSPSNKVTEKGKDVELRCDPISGHTALYWYRQSLGQGLEFLIYFQGNSAPDKSGLPSDRFSAERTGGSVSTLTIQRTQQEDSAVYLCASSSGSRNTEAFFGQGTRLTVV.

V and J are TRBV4-1 and TRBJ1-5; TRBD1 is a possible D gene (5 bases). The CDR3 is made up of 17 amino acids. The V end lost 4 bases, the J end lost 0 bases, and 16 bases lay between the germline ends. Germline assignment: CDR1 MGHRA and CDR2 YSYEKL. In DNA, the CDR3 is TGCGCCAGCAGCCGCCTCCAGACAGAAAATAGCAATCAGCCCCAGCATTTT. This sequence encodes CASSRLQTENSNQPQHF.

This chain connects TRBV24-1 to TRBJ2-3, with 8 bases fitting TRBD1. The V and J ends lost 4 bases and 4 bases, in that order; junction bases with no gene match: 6. Germline CDR1 KGHDR, CDR2 SFDVKD. This CDR3 is built from 15 residues. The CDR3 sequence: CATSEPSTGADTQYF. Written as DNA, the CDR3 is TGTGCCACCAGTGAACCTTCGACAGGGGCAGATACGCAGTATTTT.